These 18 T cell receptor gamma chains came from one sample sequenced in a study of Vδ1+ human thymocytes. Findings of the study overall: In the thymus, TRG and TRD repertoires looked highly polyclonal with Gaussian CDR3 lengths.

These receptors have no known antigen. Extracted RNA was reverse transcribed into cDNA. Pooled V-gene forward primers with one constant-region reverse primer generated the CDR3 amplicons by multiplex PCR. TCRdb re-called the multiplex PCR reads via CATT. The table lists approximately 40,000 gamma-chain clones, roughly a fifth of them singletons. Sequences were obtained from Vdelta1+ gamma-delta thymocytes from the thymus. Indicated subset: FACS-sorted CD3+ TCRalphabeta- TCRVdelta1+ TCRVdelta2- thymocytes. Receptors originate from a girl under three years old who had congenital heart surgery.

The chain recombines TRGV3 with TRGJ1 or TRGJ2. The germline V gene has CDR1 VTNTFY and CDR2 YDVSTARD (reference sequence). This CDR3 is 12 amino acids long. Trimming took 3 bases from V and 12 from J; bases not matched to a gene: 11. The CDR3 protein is CATWDVLERKLF. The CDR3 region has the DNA TGTGCCACCTGGGACGTTCTCGAGCGGAAACTCTTT.

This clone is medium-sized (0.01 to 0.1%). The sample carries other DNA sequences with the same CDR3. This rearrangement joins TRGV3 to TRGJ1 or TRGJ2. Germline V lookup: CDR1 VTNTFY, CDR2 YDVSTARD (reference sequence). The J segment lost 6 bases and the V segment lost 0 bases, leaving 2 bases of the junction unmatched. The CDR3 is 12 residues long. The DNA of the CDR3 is TGTGCCACCTGGGACAGGCCTTATAAGAAACTCTTT. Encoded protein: CATWDRPYKKLF.

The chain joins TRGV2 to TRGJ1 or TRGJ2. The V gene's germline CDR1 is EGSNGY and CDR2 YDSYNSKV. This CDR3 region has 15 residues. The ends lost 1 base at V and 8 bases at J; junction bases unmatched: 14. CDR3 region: CATWDGSPTTNKKLF. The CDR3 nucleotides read TGTGCCACCTGGGACGGCTCCCCAACTACTAATAAGAAACTCTTT.

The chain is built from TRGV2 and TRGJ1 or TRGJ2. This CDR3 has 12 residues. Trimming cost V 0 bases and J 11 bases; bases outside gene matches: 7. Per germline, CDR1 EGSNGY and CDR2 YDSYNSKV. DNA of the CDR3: TGTGCCACCTGGGACGGGCTGGGGGAGAAACTCTTT. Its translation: CATWDGLGEKLF.

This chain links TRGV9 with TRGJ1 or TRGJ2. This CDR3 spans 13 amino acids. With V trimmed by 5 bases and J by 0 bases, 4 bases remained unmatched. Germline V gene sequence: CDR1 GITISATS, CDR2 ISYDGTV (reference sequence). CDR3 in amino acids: CALWAKNYYKKLF. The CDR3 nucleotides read TGTGCCTTGTGGGCCAAGAATTATTATAAGAAACTCTTT.

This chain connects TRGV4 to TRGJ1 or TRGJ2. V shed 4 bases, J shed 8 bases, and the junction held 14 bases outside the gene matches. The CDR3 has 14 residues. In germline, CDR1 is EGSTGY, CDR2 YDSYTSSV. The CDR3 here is CATWDGPRHNKKLF. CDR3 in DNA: TGTGCCACCTGGGACGGCCCCAGGCACAATAAGAAACTCTTT.

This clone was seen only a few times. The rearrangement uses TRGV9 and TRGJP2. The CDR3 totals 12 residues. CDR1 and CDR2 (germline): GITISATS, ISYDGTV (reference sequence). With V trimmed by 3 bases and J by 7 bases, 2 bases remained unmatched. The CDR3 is CALWEHDWIKTF. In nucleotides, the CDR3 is TGTGCCTTGTGGGAGCATGATTGGATCAAGACGTTT.

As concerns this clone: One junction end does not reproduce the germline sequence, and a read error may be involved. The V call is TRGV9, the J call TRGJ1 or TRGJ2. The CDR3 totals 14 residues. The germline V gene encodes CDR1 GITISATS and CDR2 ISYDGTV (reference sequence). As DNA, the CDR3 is TGTGCCTTGTGGGGGGTGCTTGTGCCCCATAAGAAACTCTTT. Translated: CALWGVLVPHKKLF.

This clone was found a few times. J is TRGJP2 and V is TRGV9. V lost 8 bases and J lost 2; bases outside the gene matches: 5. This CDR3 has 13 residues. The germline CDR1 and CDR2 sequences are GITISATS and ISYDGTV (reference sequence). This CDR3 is CALSQSSDWIKTF. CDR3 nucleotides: TGTGCCTTGTCGCAAAGTAGTGATTGGATCAAGACGTTT.

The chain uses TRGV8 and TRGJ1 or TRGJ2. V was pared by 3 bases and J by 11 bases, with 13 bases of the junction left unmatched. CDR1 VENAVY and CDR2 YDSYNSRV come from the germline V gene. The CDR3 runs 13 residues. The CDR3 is CATWDPQGSEKLF. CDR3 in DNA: TGTGCCACCTGGGATCCGCAGGGCTCAGAGAAACTCTTT.

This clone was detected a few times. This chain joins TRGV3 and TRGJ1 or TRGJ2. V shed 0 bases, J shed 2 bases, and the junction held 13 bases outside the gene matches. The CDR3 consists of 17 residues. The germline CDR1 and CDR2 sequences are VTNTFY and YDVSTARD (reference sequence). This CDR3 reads CATWDRRPPEHYYKKLF. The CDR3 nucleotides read TGTGCCACCTGGGACAGGCGACCTCCGGAACATTATTATAAGAAACTCTTT.

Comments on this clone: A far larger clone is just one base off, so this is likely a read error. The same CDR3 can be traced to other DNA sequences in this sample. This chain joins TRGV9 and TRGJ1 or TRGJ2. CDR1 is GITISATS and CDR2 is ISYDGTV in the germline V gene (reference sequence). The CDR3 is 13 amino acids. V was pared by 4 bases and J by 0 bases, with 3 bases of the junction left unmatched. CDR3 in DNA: TGTGCCTTGTGGGAAGTGAATTATTATAAGAAACTCTTT. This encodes CALWEVNYYKKLF.

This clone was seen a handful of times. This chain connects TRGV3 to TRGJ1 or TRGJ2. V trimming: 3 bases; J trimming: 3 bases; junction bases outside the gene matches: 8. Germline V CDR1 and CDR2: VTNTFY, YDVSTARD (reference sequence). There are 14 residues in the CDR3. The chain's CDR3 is CATWDGGGYYKKLF. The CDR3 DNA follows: TGTGCCACCTGGGACGGGGGGGGTTATTATAAGAAACTCTTT.

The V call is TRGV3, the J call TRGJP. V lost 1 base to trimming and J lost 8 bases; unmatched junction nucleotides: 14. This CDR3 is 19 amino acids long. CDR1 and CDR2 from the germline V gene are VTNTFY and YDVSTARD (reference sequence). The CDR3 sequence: CATWDSPGLQKLGKKIKVF. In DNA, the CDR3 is TGTGCCACCTGGGACAGTCCTGGCCTTCAGAAGTTGGGCAAAAAAATCAAGGTATTT.

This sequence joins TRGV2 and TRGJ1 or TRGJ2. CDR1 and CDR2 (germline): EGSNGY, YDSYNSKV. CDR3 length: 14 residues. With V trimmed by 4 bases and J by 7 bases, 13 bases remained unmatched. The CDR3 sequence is CATWDWGSGYKKLF. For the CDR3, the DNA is TGTGCCACCTGGGATTGGGGGTCTGGGTATAAGAAACTCTTT.

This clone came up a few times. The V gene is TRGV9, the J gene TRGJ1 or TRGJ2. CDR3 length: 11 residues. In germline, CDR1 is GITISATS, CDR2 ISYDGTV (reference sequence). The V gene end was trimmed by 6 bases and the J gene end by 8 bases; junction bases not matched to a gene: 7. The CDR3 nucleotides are TGTGCCTTGTGGACGCCCAATAAGAAACTCTTT. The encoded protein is CALWTPNKKLF.

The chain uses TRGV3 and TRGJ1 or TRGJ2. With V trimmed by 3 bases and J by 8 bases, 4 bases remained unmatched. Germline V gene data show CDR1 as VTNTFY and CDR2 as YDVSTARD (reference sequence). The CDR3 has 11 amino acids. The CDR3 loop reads CATWDENKKLF. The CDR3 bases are TGTGCCACCTGGGACGAAAATAAGAAACTCTTT.

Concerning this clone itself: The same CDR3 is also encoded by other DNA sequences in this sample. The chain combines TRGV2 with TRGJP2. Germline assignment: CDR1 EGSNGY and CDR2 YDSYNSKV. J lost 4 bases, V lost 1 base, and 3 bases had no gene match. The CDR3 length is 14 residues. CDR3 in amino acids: CATWDGASDWIKTF. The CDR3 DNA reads TGTGCCACCTGGGACGGTGCTAGTGATTGGATCAAGACGTTT.